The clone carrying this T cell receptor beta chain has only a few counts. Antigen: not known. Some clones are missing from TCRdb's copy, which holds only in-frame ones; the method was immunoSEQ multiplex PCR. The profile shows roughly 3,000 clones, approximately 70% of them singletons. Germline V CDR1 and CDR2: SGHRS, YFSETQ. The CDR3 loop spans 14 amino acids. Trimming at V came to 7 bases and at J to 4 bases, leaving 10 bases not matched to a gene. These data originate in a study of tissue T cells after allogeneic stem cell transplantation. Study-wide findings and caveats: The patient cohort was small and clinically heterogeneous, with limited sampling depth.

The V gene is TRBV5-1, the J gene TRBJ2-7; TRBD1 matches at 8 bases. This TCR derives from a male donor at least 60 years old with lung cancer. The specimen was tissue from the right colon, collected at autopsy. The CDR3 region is CASASDRGLYEQYF. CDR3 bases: TGCGCCAGCGCTTCAGACAGGGGATTATACGAGCAGTACTTC. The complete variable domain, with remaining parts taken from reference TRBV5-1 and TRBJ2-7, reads KAGVTQTPRYLIKTRGQQVTLSCSPISGHRSVSWYQQTPGQGLQFLFEYFSETQRNKGNFPGRFSGRQFSNSRSEMNVSTLELGDSALYLCASASDRGLYEQYFGPGTRLTVT.